This T cell receptor (beta chain) stems from a study of tissue T cells after allogeneic stem cell transplantation. The CDR3 totals 12 residues. V was trimmed by 4 bases and J by 6 bases, leaving 10 bases between them. Looked up from germline, CDR1 is LGHNA and CDR2 is YNFKEQ. Method: immunoSEQ multiplex PCR; TCRdb's copy keeps in-frame clones and lacks some. The table has about 4,700 clones, around 63% seen once. This chain uses TRBV4-2 with TRBJ2-7; D not certain. This sequence originates from a female patient between 18 and 50 years old with steroid-refractory graft-versus-host disease after an allogeneic stem cell transplant. Some T cells may possibly be graft donor cells. The sample in question was duodenal tissue, obtained at autopsy. The CDR3 coding sequence is TGTGCCAGCAGCCGCGGCGGAACCGAGCAGTACTTC. It encodes CASSRGGTEQYF.